The clone carrying this T cell receptor beta chain was seen at least ten times. Indicated time point: pre-treatment sample, taken before nivolumab and TIL therapy. Pleural nodules or supraclavicular lymph nodes made up most of the excised metastases sampled. Tumors were harvested before any PD-1/PD-L1 blockade. Stage 4 NSCLC adults joined between late 2017 and January 2020. The immunoSEQ assay was v3. Repertoires were generated with immunoSEQ multiplex PCR, while TCRdb's copy carries only in-frame clones and drops some. This sample has about 100,000 clones, with 50% to 70% found just once. The sample originates from a study of TIL therapy for anti-PD-1-resistant metastatic lung cancer. Turning to the study itself: By whole-exome sequencing, median non-synonymous tumor mutation burden was roughly 1.4 mutations per megabase.

The germline V gene has CDR1 SGHAT and CDR2 FQNNGV. Trimming cost V 3 bases and J 1 base, with 9 bases left between them. The CDR3 length is 15 residues. The chain recombines TRBV11-2 with TRBJ2-2; D remains unclear. This specimen consisted of tumor tissue, obtained at baseline. This TCR was sampled from a person aged 25 to 85 with non-small cell lung cancer. CDR3 loop: CASSFLPGNTGELFF. The DNA of the CDR3 is TGTGCCAGCAGCTTCCTGCCGGGGAACACCGGGGAGCTGTTTTTT.